The 16 T cell receptor beta chains in this list originate from one sample, sequenced in a study of blood T cells in healthy people across ages. With a J-beta primer mix and a sample-barcoded 5' primer, a second PCR ran about 7 to 12 cycles. TCRdb re-derived calls from the 5' RACE reads in MiXCR, one entry per CDR3 protein. This repertoire shows about 1.4 million distinct CDR3 sequences, around 59% found once; its top ten account for 5.5% to 8%. Sequencing was done on a sample of blood. The receptors come from a man between 18 and 29 years old in good health.

The chain carries TRBV10-1 and TRBJ2-5; D may be TRBD2 (5 bases). Germline V gene lookup returns CDR1 WNHNN and CDR2 SYGVQD (reference sequence). The CDR3 extends over 14 amino acids. V lost 4 bases to trimming and J lost 2 bases, with 11 bases between them. The CDR3 protein is CASSGGRAQETQYF. For the CDR3, the DNA is TGCGCCAGCAGTGGCGGGCGGGCGCAAGAGACCCAGTACTTC.

This clonotype has more than one count but fewer than ten. The chain is built from TRBV6-1 and TRBJ2-3; tentatively, D is TRBD2 (6 bases). Deletions cut 2 bases from V and 7 bases from J, with 10 bases between. The CDR3 loop spans 13 amino acids. Germline V gives CDR1 MNHNS, CDR2 SASEGT. The CDR3 reads CASSELARHTQYF. In nucleotides, the CDR3 is TGTGCCAGCAGTGAACTAGCGCGGCATACGCAGTATTTT.

In the case of this clonotype: A junction end diverges from the germline sequence, so it may reflect a read error. The chain joins TRBV9 to TRBJ2-7; 7 bases agree with TRBD1. This CDR3 is built from 15 residues. CDR1 SGDLS and CDR2 YYNGEE come from the germline V gene. The CDR3 protein is CARSGSGTAIYEQYF. CDR3 nucleotides: TGTGCCAGAAGCGGATCCGGGACAGCGATCTACGAGCAGTACTTC.

The chain links TRBV4-1 to TRBJ2-5, with TRBD2 matching over 12 bases. Germline V CDR1 and CDR2: MGHRA, YSYEKL. V was pared by 3 bases and J by 1 base, with 3 bases of the junction left unmatched. The CDR3 sequence is 16 residues long. CDR3 DNA: TGCGCCAGCAGCCACGGACTAGCGGGGACCCAAGAGACCCAGTACTTC. Translated: CASSHGLAGTQETQYF.

In nucleotides, the CDR3 is TGTGCCAGCAGTTCATGGTACTTGAACACTGAAGCTTTCTTT. Translated: CASSSWYLNTEAFF. The gene calls are TRBV12-3 or TRBV12-4 and TRBJ1-1; no definite D call. With 4 bases removed from V and 0 bases from J, the gap between germline ends came to 9 bases. The CDR3 spans 14 residues.

The gene calls are TRBV18 and TRBJ2-7; 7 nucleotides align to TRBD1. The trim removed 4 bases at V and 3 bases at J, leaving 6 bases unmatched. Looked up from germline, CDR1 is KGHSH and CDR2 is LQKENI. CDR3 size: 14 residues. The CDR3 region has the DNA TGTGCCAGCTCACGCGGACAGGTGAACTACGAGCAGTACTTC. Translated, it gives CASSRGQVNYEQYF.

V usage is TRBV29-1 and J usage is TRBJ1-4; 9 bases are shared with TRBD1. The CDR3 is made up of 14 amino acids. Germline CDR1 is SQVTM and CDR2 is ANQGSEA. Trimming took 6 bases from V and 1 from J; bases not matched to a gene: 3. The CDR3 nucleotides are TGCAGCGTAAGACAGGGGGAAACTAATGAAAAACTGTTTTTT. This gives the protein CSVRQGETNEKLFF.

The CDR3 region has the DNA TGCGCCAGCAGCTTGGGGGACAAGGGGGGTAATCAGCCCCAGCATTTT. Amino acids: CASSLGDKGGNQPQHF. J is TRBJ1-5 and V is TRBV5-1; tentative D call: TRBD1 (6 bases). Germline V gene data show CDR1 as SGHRS and CDR2 as YFSETQ. The germline V and J ends were trimmed by 0 bases and 4 bases, with 14 bases remaining between them. The CDR3 has 16 residues.

The V and J genes are TRBV20-1 and TRBJ2-2, with TRBD2 identical over 9 bases. Germline V gives CDR1 DFQATT, CDR2 SNEGSKA (reference sequence). V shed 0 bases, J shed 0 bases, and the junction held 5 bases outside the gene matches. This CDR3 is built from 17 residues. The CDR3 protein is CSARDPSGTTNTGELFF. Here the CDR3 DNA reads TGCAGTGCTAGAGACCCTAGCGGGACCACGAACACCGGGGAGCTGTTTTTT.

The chain links TRBV7-9 to TRBJ2-1; D is possibly TRBD1 (6 bases). V gave up 3 bases and J gave up 9 bases, with 21 bases separating them. In germline, CDR1 is SEHNR, CDR2 FQNEAQ (reference sequence). The CDR3 is 16 amino acids. This CDR3 reads CASSLAHLTGKREQFF. The CDR3 DNA reads as TGTGCCAGCAGCTTGGCCCACCTAACAGGGAAGCGTGAGCAGTTCTTC.

V and J are TRBV28 and TRBJ2-4, with 8 bases aligning to TRBD2. TRBJ2-7 explains the end of the DNA better; the J call may be wrong. This CDR3 contains 14 residues. CDR1 MDHEN and CDR2 SYDVKM come from the germline V gene. The CDR3 coding sequence is TGTGCCAGCAGAACAGGCGGGAGGACCTACGAGCAGTACTTC. Protein sequence: CASRTGGRTYEQYF.

The V and J genes are TRBV7-2 and TRBJ2-3; TRBD2 aligns across 7 bases. V dropped 9 bases and J dropped 4; count of bases not matched to a gene: 13. Germline CDR1 reads SGHTA; CDR2 reads FQGNSA. CDR3 size: 15 residues. The CDR3 sequence is CASINRGLAADTQYF. The CDR3 nucleotides are TGTGCCAGTATCAATCGGGGTCTAGCGGCAGATACGCAGTATTTT.

The rearrangement uses TRBV20-1 and TRBJ2-1, with D uncertain. The J call may be wrong; the DNA end is better matched by TRBJ2-7. CDR1 DFQATT and CDR2 SNEGSKA come from the germline V gene (reference sequence). CDR3 length equals 14 residues. In nucleotides, the CDR3 is TGCAGTGCTAGGCCCCTCCGGTCCTACAATGAGCAGTACTTC. Amino acid sequence: CSARPLRSYNEQYF.

The rearrangement links TRBV27 to TRBJ2-1; 9 bases agree with TRBD2. With 5 bases clipped from V and 8 bases from J, the junction kept 13 bases outside the gene matches. This CDR3 has 16 amino acids. Germline-derived CDR1 and CDR2 are MNHEY and SMNVEV (reference sequence). CDR3 amino acids: CASSRTGTSSPHEQFF. CDR3 nucleotides: TGTGCCAGCAGTCGGACCGGGACTAGCTCCCCTCATGAGCAGTTCTTC.

This clonotype is a singleton in its sample. This chain joins TRBV29-1 and TRBJ1-1; D remains ambiguous. Germline CDR1 and CDR2: SQVTM and ANQGSEA. V lost 4 bases and J 0 bases, leaving 9 bases between the germline ends. This CDR3 has 13 residues. CDR3 DNA sequence: TGCAGCGTTGTCAGGCCTCTGAACACTGAAGCTTTCTTT. Translated, it gives CSVVRPLNTEAFF.

This clonotype has ten or more counts. The chain couples TRBV7-2 to TRBJ2-5; the D is unclear. CDR1 and CDR2 from the germline V gene are SGHTA and FQGNSA. The CDR3 length is 13 residues. V lost 1 base and J 5 bases, leaving 8 bases between the germline ends. The CDR3 sequence: CASSLVVGETQYF. CDR3 nucleotides: TGTGCCAGCAGCTTAGTAGTTGGGGAGACCCAGTACTTC.